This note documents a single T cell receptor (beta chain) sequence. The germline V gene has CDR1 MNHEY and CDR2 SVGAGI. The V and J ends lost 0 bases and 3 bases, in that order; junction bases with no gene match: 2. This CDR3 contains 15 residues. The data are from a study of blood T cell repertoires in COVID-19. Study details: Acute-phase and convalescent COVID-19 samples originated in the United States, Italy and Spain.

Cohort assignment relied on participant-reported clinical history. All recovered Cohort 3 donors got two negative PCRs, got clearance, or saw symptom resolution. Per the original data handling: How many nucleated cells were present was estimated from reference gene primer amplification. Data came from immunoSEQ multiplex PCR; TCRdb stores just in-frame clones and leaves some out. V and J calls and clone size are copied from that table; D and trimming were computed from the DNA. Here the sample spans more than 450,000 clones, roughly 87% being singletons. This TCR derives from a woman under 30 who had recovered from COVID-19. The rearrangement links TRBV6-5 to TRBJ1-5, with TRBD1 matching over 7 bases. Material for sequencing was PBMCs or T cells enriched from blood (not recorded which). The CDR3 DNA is TGTGCCAGCAGTTACTCGGGACAGAACAATCAGCCCCAGCATTTT. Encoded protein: CASSYSGQNNQPQHF.